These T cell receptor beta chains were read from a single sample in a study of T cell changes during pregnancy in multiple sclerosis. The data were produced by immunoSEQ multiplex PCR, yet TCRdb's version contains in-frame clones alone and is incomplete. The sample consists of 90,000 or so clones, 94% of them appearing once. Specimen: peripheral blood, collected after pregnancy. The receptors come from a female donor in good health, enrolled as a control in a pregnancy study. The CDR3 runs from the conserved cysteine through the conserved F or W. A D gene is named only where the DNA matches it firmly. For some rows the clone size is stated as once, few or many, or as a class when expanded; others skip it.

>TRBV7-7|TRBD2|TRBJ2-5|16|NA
TGTGCTAGCAGCAGGGGACTAGCGGGAGGGCACGAGACCCAGTACTTC
CASSRGLAGGHETQYF
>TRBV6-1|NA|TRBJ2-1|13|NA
TGTGCCAGCACTAGGGGGTACTACAATGAGCAGTTCTTC
CASTRGYYNEQFF
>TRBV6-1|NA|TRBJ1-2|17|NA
TGTGCCAGCAGTGAAGAGTTGATACCCTTAGCTAACTATGGCTACACCTTC
CASSEELIPLANYGYTF
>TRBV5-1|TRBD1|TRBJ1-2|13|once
TGCGCCAGCAGCCCGACAGGGAACTATGGCTACACCTTC
CASSPTGNYGYTF
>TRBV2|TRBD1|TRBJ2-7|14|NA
TGTGCCAGCATCGGTTGGACAGGCTCCTACGAGCAGTACTTC
CASIGWTGSYEQYF
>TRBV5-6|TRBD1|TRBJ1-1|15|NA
TGTGCCAGCAGCTTGGTGGGACAGGGAGGAACTGAAGCTTTCTTT
CASSLVGQGGTEAFF
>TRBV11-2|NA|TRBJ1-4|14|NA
TGTGCCAGCAGCCCAACACGTCGGGGGGAAAAACTGTTTTTT
CASSPTRRGEKLFF
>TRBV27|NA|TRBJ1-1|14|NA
TGTGCCAGCAGTTGGGCCGGGGGGGGCACTGAAGCTTTCTTT
CASSWAGGGTEAFF
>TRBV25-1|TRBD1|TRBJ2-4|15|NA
TGTGCCAGCAGTGATGGGCAGGGGGCGTCAAACATTCAGTACTTC
CASSDGQGASNIQYF
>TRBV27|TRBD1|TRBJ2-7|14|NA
TGTGCCAGCAGTTGGGGACAGATGGACTACGAGCAGTACTTC
CASSWGQMDYEQYF
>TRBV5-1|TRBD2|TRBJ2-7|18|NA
TGCGCCAGCTCGAGGGGGGGGCTAGCGGGAGGGCCGGTCCACGAGCAGTACTTC
CASSRGGLAGGPVHEQYF
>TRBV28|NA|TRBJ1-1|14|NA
TGTGCCAGCAGTTCGCCACAGGGTAGGACGGCAGCTTTCTTT
CASSSPQGRTAAFF
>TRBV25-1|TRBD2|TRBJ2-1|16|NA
TGTGCCAGCAGTGATATTAGCGGGAGGCCGAACAATGAGCAGTTCTTC
CASSDISGRPNNEQFF
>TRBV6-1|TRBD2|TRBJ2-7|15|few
TGTGCCAGCAGTGAACTAGCGGGAGACGCGGACGAGCAGTACTTC
CASSELAGDADEQYF
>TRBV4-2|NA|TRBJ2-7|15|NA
TGTGCCAGCAGCCAGAATCAGGACAGCAATTACGAGCAGTACTTC
CASSQNQDSNYEQYF
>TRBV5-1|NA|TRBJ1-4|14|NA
TGCGCCAGCAGCCCCGGGACTCAGAATGAAAAACTGTTTTTT
CASSPGTQNEKLFF